Listed below are T cell receptor beta chains from one sample, sequenced in a study of OX40 agonist ivuxolimab in advanced cancers. Clones were read by immunoSEQ multiplex PCR, and TCRdb kept only the in-frame ones, dropping some. Among about 110,000 clones listed, around nine tenths were seen once. The sequencing used CD4+ or CD8+ T cells sorted from blood, collected in a trial of the OX40 agonist ivuxolimab. The source is an adult with an advanced solid tumor such as melanoma, head and neck, liver or kidney cancer. CDR3s include the opening cysteine and the closing phenylalanine or tryptophan. D genes are given only for firm matches. For some rows the clone size is stated as once, few or many, or as a class when expanded; others skip it.

clone size: -
D gene: -
V gene: TRBV5-4
J gene: TRBJ1-2
CDR3 DNA: TGTGCCAGCAGGTTCCAGGGGAACTATGGCTACACCTTC
CDR3 protein: CASRFQGNYGYTF

clone size: -
D gene: -
V gene: TRBV2
J gene: TRBJ2-2
CDR3 DNA: TGTGCCAGCAGCCGTCTTAGGGACACCGGGGAGCTGTTTTTT
CDR3 protein: CASSRLRDTGELFF

clone size: -
D gene: TRBD2
V gene: TRBV7-2
J gene: TRBJ2-1
CDR3 DNA: TGTGCCAGCAGCTTAGCACTAGCGGGGCCCCTTAATGAGCAGTTCTTC
CDR3 protein: CASSLALAGPLNEQFF

clone size: -
D gene: -
V gene: TRBV27
J gene: TRBJ2-6
CDR3 DNA: TGTGCCAGCAAAGGGGTCACGGACTCTGGGGCCAACGTCCTGACTTTC
CDR3 protein: CASKGVTDSGANVLTF

clone size: -
D gene: -
V gene: TRBV30
J gene: TRBJ1-4
CDR3 DNA: TGTGCCTGGACCCCGAGTGGGGGATGGCTAAGAACTAATGAAAAACTGTTTTTT
CDR3 protein: CAWTPSGGWLRTNEKLFF

clone size: once
D gene: -
V gene: TRBV9
J gene: TRBJ2-2
CDR3 DNA: TGTGCCAGCAGCGTAGGCGAGGGGCGGGGCACCGGGGAGCTGTTTTTT
CDR3 protein: CASSVGEGRGTGELFF

clone size: -
D gene: -
V gene: TRBV4-3
J gene: TRBJ2-2
CDR3 DNA: TGCGCCAGCAGCCGGAGAGTGGAGCAGCTGAACACCGGGGAGCTGTTTTTT
CDR3 protein: CASSRRVEQLNTGELFF

clone size: -
D gene: -
V gene: TRBV27
J gene: TRBJ1-1
CDR3 DNA: TGTGCCAGCAGGCCCCGGGACGCCCGGAAGGCTTTCTTT
CDR3 protein: CASRPRDARKAFF

clone size: once
D gene: -
V gene: TRBV6-1
J gene: TRBJ1-2
CDR3 DNA: TGTGCCAGCAGTGAAAATCAGGGCAACTATGGCTACACCTTC
CDR3 protein: CASSENQGNYGYTF

clone size: -
D gene: TRBD1
V gene: TRBV7-2
J gene: TRBJ1-3
CDR3 DNA: TGTGCCAGCAGCGACAGGGTCTCTGGAAACACCATATATTTT
CDR3 protein: CASSDRVSGNTIYF

clone size: -
D gene: -
V gene: TRBV14
J gene: TRBJ2-7
CDR3 DNA: TGTGCCAGCAGCCAAGACAGTCTCGGCCGGGGAGAGCAGTACTTC
CDR3 protein: CASSQDSLGRGEQYF